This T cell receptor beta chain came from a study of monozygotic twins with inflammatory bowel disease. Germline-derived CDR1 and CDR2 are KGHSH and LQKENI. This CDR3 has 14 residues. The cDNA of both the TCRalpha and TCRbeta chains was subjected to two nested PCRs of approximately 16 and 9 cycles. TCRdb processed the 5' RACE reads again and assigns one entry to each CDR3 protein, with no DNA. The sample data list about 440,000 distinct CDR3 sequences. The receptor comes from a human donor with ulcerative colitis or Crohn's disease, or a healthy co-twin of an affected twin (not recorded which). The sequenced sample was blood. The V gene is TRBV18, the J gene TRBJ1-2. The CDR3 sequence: CASSREEAGYGYTF.